The 21 T cell receptor beta chains below come from one sample, sequenced in a study of beta chain features in type 1 diabetes. General observations from the study: Significant though moderate, a shortening of TCRB CDR3s appeared in all four CD4+ subsets of Type 1 diabetes patients.

These receptors lack a known antigen. As every portion of the isolated RNA was reverse transcribed, the sequencing read expressed TCRB transcripts. Data came from immunoSEQ multiplex PCR; TCRdb stores just in-frame clones and leaves some out. The sample lists about 360,000 clones; 10% to 15% were seen once. The material sequenced was naive CD4+ T cells from blood. The receptors stem from a woman aged 18-30 years with type 1 diabetes.

This clone was seen a handful of times. V usage is TRBV6-6 and J usage is TRBJ2-4, with D perhaps matching TRBD1 (5 bases). Trimming took 7 bases from V and 0 from J, leaving 16 bases between them. This CDR3 contains 16 residues. Per the germline V gene, CDR1 is MNHNY and CDR2 is SVGAGI (reference sequence). The CDR3 sequence is CASTWGDIIAKNIQYF. Here the CDR3 DNA reads TGTGCCAGCACATGGGGCGACATCATAGCCAAAAACATTCAGTACTTC.

Only a few counts were recorded for this clone. Different DNA sequences within this sample yield the same CDR3. The chain uses TRBV18 and TRBJ1-1; D is uncertain. CDR3 length: 11 amino acids. Germline V lookup: CDR1 KGHSH, CDR2 LQKENI. With 4 bases removed from V and 7 bases from J, the gap between germline ends came to 7 bases. In DNA, the CDR3 is TGTGCCAGCTCACTTAGAGTTGAAGCTTTCTTT. This sequence encodes CASSLRVEAFF.

This rearrangement joins TRBV9 to TRBJ2-1; D perhaps matches TRBD2 (6 bases). The CDR3 spans 14 residues. The V end lost 6 bases, the J end lost 3 bases, and 13 bases lay between the germline ends. The germline CDR1 and CDR2 sequences are SGDLS and YYNGEE. In nucleotides, the CDR3 is TGTGCCAGCAACGAAGATAGCGGCTACAATGAGCAGTTCTTC. It yields the protein CASNEDSGYNEQFF.

This clone was counted a few times. The chain couples TRBV7-2 to TRBJ1-2; D unresolved. The CDR3 runs to 15 residues. Germline V gene data show CDR1 as SGHTA and CDR2 as FQGNSA. Trimming took off 4 bases at V and 3 bases at J, with 15 bases between the two ends. The CDR3 nucleotides are TGTGCCAGCAGCTCTCATGCCGACATCTACTATGGCTACACCTTC. It translates to CASSSHADIYYGYTF.

This clone has a handful of counts. This chain joins TRBV28 and TRBJ1-2, with no clear D. The germline CDR1 and CDR2 sequences are MDHEN and SYDVKM. The CDR3 sequence is 14 residues long. Trimming shortened V by 6 bases and J by 8 bases, and 19 bases separated the two germline ends. The CDR3: CASSPGSSPYGYTF. DNA of the CDR3: TGTGCCAGCAGCCCGGGGTCCTCCCCTTACGGCTACACCTTC.

This chain connects TRBV6-5 to TRBJ2-5, with 13 bases fitting TRBD2. Germline V CDR1 and CDR2: MNHEY, SVGAGI. V was clipped by 5 bases and J by 7 bases; unmatched bases: 7. The CDR3 has 15 amino acids. The CDR3 sequence: CASSGLAGVLGTQYF. The DNA for the CDR3 is TGTGCCAGCAGTGGACTAGCGGGGGTGTTAGGGACCCAGTACTTC.

The rearrangement joins TRBV11-1 to TRBJ2-1, with 10 nucleotides matching TRBD1. Germline V gene data show CDR1 as SGHAT and CDR2 as FQDESV (reference sequence). V trimming: 5 bases; J trimming: 4 bases; junction bases outside the gene matches: 8. The CDR3 runs to 16 residues. In DNA form, the CDR3 reads TGTGCCAGCAGCCCGGGACAGGGGTTACCATACAATGAGCAGTTCTTC. Encoded protein: CASSPGQGLPYNEQFF.

The sample holds a few counts of this clone. The same CDR3 also results from other DNA sequences found in this sample. In DNA form, the CDR3 reads TGCGCCAGCAGCCCACAGGGTAACACTGAAGCTTTCTTT. It yields the protein CASSPQGNTEAFF. V gene TRBV5-1 combines with J gene TRBJ1-1; D perhaps matches TRBD1 (6 bases). Germline V gene sequence: CDR1 SGHRS, CDR2 YFSETQ. V gave up 4 bases and J gave up 2 bases, with 9 bases separating them. This CDR3 is built from 13 residues.

This clone has just a few counts. CDR3 residues: CSVDGRGSTDTQYF. In nucleotides, the CDR3 is TGCAGCGTTGACGGGAGGGGCTCCACAGATACGCAGTATTTT. The genes are TRBV29-1 and TRBJ2-3, with 8 bases fitting TRBD2. V shed 3 bases, J shed 2 bases, and the junction held 4 bases outside the gene matches. Germline V gene sequence: CDR1 SQVTM, CDR2 ANQGSEA. The CDR3 contains 14 residues.

The sample holds a few counts of this clone. The chain couples TRBV15 to TRBJ2-1, with TRBD2 matching over 8 bases. From germline, CDR1 is LNHNV and CDR2 YYDKDF (reference sequence). J gave up 4 bases and V 8 bases, and 16 bases lay outside the gene matches. The CDR3 is 17 residues long. This CDR3 reads CATQFGAGGRYYNEQFF. CDR3 nucleotide sequence: TGTGCCACCCAATTTGGGGCGGGGGGCCGCTATTACAATGAGCAGTTCTTC.

The rearrangement uses TRBV7-9 and TRBJ2-2; D unresolved. The CDR3 has 16 amino acids. The V gene's germline CDR1 is SEHNR and CDR2 FQNEAQ (reference sequence). V was clipped by 1 base and J by 5 bases, with 14 bases between them. Written as DNA, the CDR3 is TGTGCCAGCAGCTTAGGAATTAGTAAGAGAACCGGGGAGCTGTTTTTT. Its translation: CASSLGISKRTGELFF. Drawing the rest from reference TRBV7-9 and TRBJ2-2, the complete variable domain is DTGVSQNPRHKITKRGQNVTFRCDPISEHNRLYWYRQTLGQGPEFLTYFQNEAQLEKSRLLSDRFSAERPKGSFSTLEIQRTEQGDSAMYLCASSLGISKRTGELFFGEGSRLTVL.

The chain recombines TRBV28 with TRBJ2-5; D might be TRBD2 (7 bases). Germline V lookup: CDR1 MDHEN, CDR2 SYDVKM. Trimming left V 5 bases short and J 5 bases short, with 18 bases between. The CDR3 is 15 amino acids. CDR3 in amino acids: CASSDGGGAGETQYF. CDR3 nucleotide sequence: TGTGCCAGCAGTGATGGGGGGGGCGCAGGGGAGACCCAGTACTTC.

This chain connects TRBV29-1 to TRBJ2-1, with D tentatively TRBD1 (6 bases). Germline-derived CDR1 and CDR2 are SQVTM and ANQGSEA. With 5 bases removed from V and 3 bases from J, the gap between germline ends came to 14 bases. This CDR3 region has 14 residues. CDR3 sequence: CSVHRQGNYNEQFF. The DNA of the CDR3 is TGCAGCGTTCATCGGCAGGGGAACTACAATGAGCAGTTCTTC.

This rearrangement joins TRBV9 to TRBJ2-3; no clear D gene. The germline V gene has CDR1 SGDLS and CDR2 YYNGEE. The V end was cut by 0 bases, the J end by 6 bases, with 8 bases between. The CDR3 is 13 amino acids. CDR3 bases: TGTGCCAGCAGCGTAGGGGCACTCGATACGCAGTATTTT. Encoded protein: CASSVGALDTQYF.

The chain links TRBV6-5 to TRBJ2-1, with 8 bases that match TRBD2. The junction had 11 bases not matched to a gene; V was cut back by 2 bases and J by 8 bases. This CDR3 has 16 residues. Germline CDR1 is MNHEY and CDR2 is SVGAGI. The CDR3 nucleotides read TGTGCCAGCAGTTACGGTAGCGGGAACCAGGTGGATGAGCAGTTCTTC. Protein: CASSYGSGNQVDEQFF.

The chain has TRBV7-2 and TRBJ2-7, with D possibly being TRBD2 (5 bases). CDR1 is SGHTA and CDR2 is FQGNSA in the germline V gene. The CDR3 extends over 14 amino acids. V lost 5 bases to trimming and J lost 3 bases, with 14 bases between them. CDR3 residues: CASSPAGLIYEQYF. DNA of the CDR3: TGTGCCAGCAGCCCCGCAGGACTCATCTACGAGCAGTACTTC.

There are a few counts of this clone. The chain combines TRBV5-1 with TRBJ1-4; unclear D gene. The germline V gene encodes CDR1 SGHRS and CDR2 YFSETQ. Trimming stripped 1 base from V and 6 bases from J, with 7 bases between. The CDR3 is 13 residues long. The CDR3 loop is CASSLFLDEKLFF. DNA for the CDR3: TGCGCCAGCAGCTTGTTCCTAGATGAAAAACTGTTTTTT.

The chain uses TRBV30 and TRBJ2-5, with D perhaps matching TRBD2 (5 bases). Trimming removed 3 bases at V and 0 bases at J, with 14 bases between. This CDR3 spans 15 amino acids. Germline CDR1 reads GTSNPN; CDR2 reads SVGIG (reference sequence). The CDR3 DNA reads as TGTGCCTGGAGCCCCGGACTGGCGTACCAAGAGACCCAGTACTTC. Translation gives CAWSPGLAYQETQYF. The whole variable domain, filled in from reference TRBV30 and TRBJ2-5, reads SQTIHQWPATLVQPVGSPLSLECTVEGTSNPNLYWYRQAAGRGLQLLFYSVGIGQISSEVPQNLSASRPQDRQFILSSKKLLLSDSGFYLCAWSPGLAYQETQYFGPGTRLLVL.

For this clone: The same CDR3 also results from other DNA sequences found in this sample. V and J are TRBV19 and TRBJ2-1; D is undetermined. Trimming cost V 4 bases and J 4 bases, with 2 bases left between them. The CDR3 sequence is 11 residues long. Germline assignment: CDR1 LNHDA and CDR2 SQIVND (reference sequence). The CDR3 sequence: CASSTYNEQFF. In nucleotides, the CDR3 is TGTGCCAGTAGTACATACAATGAGCAGTTCTTC.

This chain joins TRBV25-1 and TRBJ2-3; 9 bases are shared with TRBD2. The CDR3 totals 16 residues. Looked up from germline, CDR1 is MGHDK and CDR2 is SYGVNS. V gave up 4 bases and J gave up 0 bases; unmatched junction bases: 5. CDR3 sequence (DNA): TGTGCCAGCAGTGGGGACCTAGCGGGAAGCACAGATACGCAGTATTTT. It codes for CASSGDLAGSTDTQYF.

This clone appeared a few times. This chain uses TRBV11-2 with TRBJ2-7, with D possibly matching TRBD2 (5 bases). Germline lookup yields CDR1 SGHAT and CDR2 FQNNGV. The V gene lost 1 base and the J gene lost 2 bases, with 12 bases spanning the gap. The CDR3 totals 15 residues. The CDR3 loop is CASSLGLVGAYEQYF. The CDR3 DNA follows: TGTGCCAGCAGCTTAGGGTTAGTCGGGGCCTACGAGCAGTACTTC.